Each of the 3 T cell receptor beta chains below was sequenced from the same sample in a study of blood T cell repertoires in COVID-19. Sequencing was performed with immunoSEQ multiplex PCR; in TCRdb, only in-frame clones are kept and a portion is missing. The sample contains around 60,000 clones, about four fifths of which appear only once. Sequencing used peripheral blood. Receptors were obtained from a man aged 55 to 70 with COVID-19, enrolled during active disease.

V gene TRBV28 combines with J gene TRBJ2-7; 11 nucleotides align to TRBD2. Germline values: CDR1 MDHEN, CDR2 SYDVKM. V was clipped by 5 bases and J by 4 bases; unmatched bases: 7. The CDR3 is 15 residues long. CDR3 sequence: CASSGSGRARYEQYF. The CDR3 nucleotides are TGTGCCAGCAGTGGTAGCGGGAGGGCCAGGTACGAGCAGTACTTC.

CDR3 sequence: CASSAQGANTGELFF. CDR3 DNA: TGTGCCAGCAGCGCCCAGGGGGCGAACACCGGGGAGCTGTTTTTT. The chain recombines TRBV11-3 with TRBJ2-2; 7 bases match TRBD1. V lost 5 bases, J lost 0 bases, and 3 bases stayed unmatched. CDR3 length equals 15 residues. CDR1 SGHNT and CDR2 YENEEA come from the germline V gene.

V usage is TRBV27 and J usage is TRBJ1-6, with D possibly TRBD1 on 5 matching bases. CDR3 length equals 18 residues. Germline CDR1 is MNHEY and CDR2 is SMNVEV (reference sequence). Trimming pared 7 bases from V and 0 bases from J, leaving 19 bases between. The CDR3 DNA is TGTGCCAGCAAGACTACCCCAAGGAGGGGCTCCTATAATTCACCCCTCCACTTT. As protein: CASKTTPRRGSYNSPLHF.